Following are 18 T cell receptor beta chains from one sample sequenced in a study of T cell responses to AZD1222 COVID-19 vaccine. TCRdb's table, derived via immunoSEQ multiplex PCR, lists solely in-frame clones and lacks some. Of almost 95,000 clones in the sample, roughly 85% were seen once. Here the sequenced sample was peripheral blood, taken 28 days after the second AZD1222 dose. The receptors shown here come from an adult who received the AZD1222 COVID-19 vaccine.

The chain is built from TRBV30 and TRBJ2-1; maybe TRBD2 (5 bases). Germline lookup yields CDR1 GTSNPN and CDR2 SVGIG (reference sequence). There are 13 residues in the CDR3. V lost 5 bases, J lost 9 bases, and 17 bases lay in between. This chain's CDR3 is CAWHPTRVGEQFF. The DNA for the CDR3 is TGTGCCTGGCACCCCACTAGGGTGGGTGAGCAGTTCTTC. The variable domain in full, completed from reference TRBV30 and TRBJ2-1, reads SQTIHQWPATLVQPVGSPLSLECTVEGTSNPNLYWYRQAAGRGLQLLFYSVGIGQISSEVPQNLSASRPQDRQFILSSKKLLLSDSGFYLCAWHPTRVGEQFFGPGTRLTVL.

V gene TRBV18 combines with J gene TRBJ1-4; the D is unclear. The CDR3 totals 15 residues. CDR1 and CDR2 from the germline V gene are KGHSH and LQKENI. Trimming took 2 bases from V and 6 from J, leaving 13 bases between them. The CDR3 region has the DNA TGTGCCAGCTCACCAGGTGGCAGTTCGGATGAAAAACTGTTTTTT. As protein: CASSPGGSSDEKLFF.

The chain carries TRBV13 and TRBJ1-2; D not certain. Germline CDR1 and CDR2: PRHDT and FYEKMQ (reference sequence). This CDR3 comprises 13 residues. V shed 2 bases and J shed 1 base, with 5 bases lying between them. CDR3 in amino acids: CASSLQSNYGYTF. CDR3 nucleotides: TGTGCCAGCAGCTTACAGAGTAACTATGGCTACACCTTC.

CDR3 sequence (DNA): TGTGCCAGCAGCTTGAGAGGGGGAAATGGAAACACCATATATTTT. This gives the protein CASSLRGGNGNTIYF. The gene calls are TRBV5-8 and TRBJ1-3, with D possibly TRBD1 on 6 matching bases. Germline V gives CDR1 SGHTS, CDR2 YDEGEE. The CDR3 consists of 15 residues. Trimming took 1 base from V and 3 from J, leaving 11 bases between them.

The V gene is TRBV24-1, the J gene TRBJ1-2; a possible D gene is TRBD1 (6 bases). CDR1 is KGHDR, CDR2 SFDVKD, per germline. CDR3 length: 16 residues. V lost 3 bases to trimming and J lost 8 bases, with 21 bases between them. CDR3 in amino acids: CATSDQTWTDLEGYTF. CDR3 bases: TGTGCCACCAGTGATCAAACCTGGACAGACCTGGAAGGCTACACCTTC.

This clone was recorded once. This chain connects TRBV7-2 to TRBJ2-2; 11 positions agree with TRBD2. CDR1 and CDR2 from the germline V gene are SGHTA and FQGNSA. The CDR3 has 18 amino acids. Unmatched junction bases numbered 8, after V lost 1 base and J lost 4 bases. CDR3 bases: TGTGCCAGCAGCTTAGGAGTAGCGGGGGGGCGAGTCACCGGGGAGCTGTTTTTT. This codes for CASSLGVAGGRVTGELFF.

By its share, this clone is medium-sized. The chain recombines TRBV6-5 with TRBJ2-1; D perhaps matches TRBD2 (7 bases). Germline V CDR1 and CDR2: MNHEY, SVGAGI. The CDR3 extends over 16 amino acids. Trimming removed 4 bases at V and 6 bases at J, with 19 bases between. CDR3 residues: CASSSRRGAAPNEQFF. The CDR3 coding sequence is TGTGCCAGCAGTTCCCGACGGGGGGCGGCCCCCAATGAGCAGTTCTTC.

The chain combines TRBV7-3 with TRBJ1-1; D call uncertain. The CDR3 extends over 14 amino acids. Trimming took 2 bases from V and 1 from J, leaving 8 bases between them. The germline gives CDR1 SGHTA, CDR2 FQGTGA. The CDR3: CASSLFGPNTEAFF. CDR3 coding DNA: TGTGCCAGCAGCTTATTCGGCCCGAACACTGAAGCTTTCTTT.

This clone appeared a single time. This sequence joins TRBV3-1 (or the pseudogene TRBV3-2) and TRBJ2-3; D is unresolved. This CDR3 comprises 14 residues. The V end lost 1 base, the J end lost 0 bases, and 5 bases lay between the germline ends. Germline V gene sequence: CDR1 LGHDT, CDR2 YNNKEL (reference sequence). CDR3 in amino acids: CASSQGRSTDTQYF. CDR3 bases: TGTGCCAGCAGCCAAGGCAGAAGCACAGATACGCAGTATTTT.

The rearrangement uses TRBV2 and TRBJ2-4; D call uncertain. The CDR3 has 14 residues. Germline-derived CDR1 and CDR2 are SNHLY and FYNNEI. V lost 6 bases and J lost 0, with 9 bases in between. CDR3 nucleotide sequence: TGTGCCAGCAGAAGGGCCCTAGCCAAAAACATTCAGTACTTC. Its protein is CASRRALAKNIQYF.

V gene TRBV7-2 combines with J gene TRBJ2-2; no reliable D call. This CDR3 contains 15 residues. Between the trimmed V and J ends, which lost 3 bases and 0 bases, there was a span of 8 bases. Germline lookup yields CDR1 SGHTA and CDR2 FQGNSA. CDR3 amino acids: CASSLRPTNTGELFF. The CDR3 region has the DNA TGTGCCAGCAGCTTGAGACCAACGAACACCGGGGAGCTGTTTTTT.

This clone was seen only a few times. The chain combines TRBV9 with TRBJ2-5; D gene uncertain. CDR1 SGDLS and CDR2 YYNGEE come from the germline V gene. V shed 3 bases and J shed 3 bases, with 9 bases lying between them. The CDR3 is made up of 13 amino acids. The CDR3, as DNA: TGTGCCAGCAGCGCCCCTTATAAAGAGACCCAGTACTTC. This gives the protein CASSAPYKETQYF.

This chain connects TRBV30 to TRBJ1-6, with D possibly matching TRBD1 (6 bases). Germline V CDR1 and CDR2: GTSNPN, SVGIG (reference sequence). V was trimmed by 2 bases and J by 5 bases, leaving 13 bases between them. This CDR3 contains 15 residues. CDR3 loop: CAWSLQQGNNSPLHF. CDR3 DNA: TGTGCCTGGAGTCTCCAACAGGGTAATAATTCACCCCTCCACTTT.

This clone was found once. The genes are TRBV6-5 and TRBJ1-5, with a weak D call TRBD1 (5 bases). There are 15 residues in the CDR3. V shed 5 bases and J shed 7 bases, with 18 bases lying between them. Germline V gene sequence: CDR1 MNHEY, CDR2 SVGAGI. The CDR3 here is CASSPLGVRGQPQHF. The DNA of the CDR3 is TGTGCCAGCAGTCCATTAGGGGTAAGAGGCCAGCCCCAGCATTTT.

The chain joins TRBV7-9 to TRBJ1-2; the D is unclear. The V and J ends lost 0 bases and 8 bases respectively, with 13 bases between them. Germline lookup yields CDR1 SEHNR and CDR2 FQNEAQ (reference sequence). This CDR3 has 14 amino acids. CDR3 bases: TGTGCCAGCAGCTTAGCGCGGGAGAGGGAGGGCTACACCTTC. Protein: CASSLAREREGYTF.

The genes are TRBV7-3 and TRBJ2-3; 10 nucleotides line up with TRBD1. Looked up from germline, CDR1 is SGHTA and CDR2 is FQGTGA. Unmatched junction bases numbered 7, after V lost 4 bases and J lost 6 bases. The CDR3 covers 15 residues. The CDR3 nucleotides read TGTGCCAGCAGCTCCGGGACAGGGGAGAGGGATACGCAGTATTTT. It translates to CASSSGTGERDTQYF.

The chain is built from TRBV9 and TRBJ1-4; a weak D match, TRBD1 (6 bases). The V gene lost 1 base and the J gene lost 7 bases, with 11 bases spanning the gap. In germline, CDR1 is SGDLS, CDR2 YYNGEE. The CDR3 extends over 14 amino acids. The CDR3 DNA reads TGTGCCAGCAGCGTAAGTGGCAGGGGTGAAAAACTGTTTTTT. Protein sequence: CASSVSGRGEKLFF.

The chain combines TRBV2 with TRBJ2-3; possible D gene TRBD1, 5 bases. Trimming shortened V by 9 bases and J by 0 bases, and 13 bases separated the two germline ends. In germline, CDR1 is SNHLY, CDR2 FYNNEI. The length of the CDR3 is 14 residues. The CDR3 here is CARQVSLSTDTQYF. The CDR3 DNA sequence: TGTGCCAGACAGGTTTCCCTTAGCACAGATACGCAGTATTTT.